Listed here are 17 T cell receptor beta chains from one sample, sequenced in a study of cytomegalovirus exposure and HLA in healthy donors. Use of 60 Vbeta and 13 Jbeta primers characterized the PCR. Produced via immunoSEQ multiplex PCR; TCRdb's table is partial and in-frame only. The sample includes over 150,000 clones, roughly 88% of them seen just once. The source material was PBMCs. The source is a boy between 2 and 15 years old in good health and CMV-seronegative.

The genes are TRBV29-1 and TRBJ1-1; TRBD1 might be the D (5 bases). The CDR3 totals 14 residues. Between the trimmed V and J ends, which lost 0 bases and 10 bases, there was a span of 18 bases. CDR1 SQVTM and CDR2 ANQGSEA come from the germline V gene. CDR3 loop: CSVEDQGVRGTAFF. The CDR3, as DNA: TGCAGCGTTGAAGATCAAGGGGTGCGGGGAACAGCTTTCTTT.

The chain uses TRBV25-1 and TRBJ2-3; 8 positions match TRBD2. The V segment lost 3 bases and the J segment 9 bases; nucleotides outside the gene matches: 11. Germline V gives CDR1 MGHDK, CDR2 SYGVNS. This CDR3 contains 15 residues. Here the CDR3 reads CASSDNQPGLVTQYF. CDR3 nucleotide sequence: TGTGCCAGCAGTGATAATCAACCGGGACTAGTAACGCAGTATTTT. The full variable domain, in which reference TRBV25-1 and TRBJ2-3 provide the parts outside the CDR3, is EADIYQTPRYLVIGTGKKITLECSQTMGHDKMYWYQQDPGMELHLIHYSYGVNSTEKGDLSSESTVSRIRTEHFPLTLESARPSHTSQYLCASSDNQPGLVTQYFGPGTRLTVL.

This sequence joins TRBV4-1 and TRBJ2-1; 11 bases are shared with TRBD2. Germline V CDR1 and CDR2: MGHRA, YSYEKL. V lost 0 bases to trimming and J lost 0 bases; unmatched junction nucleotides: 7. The length of the CDR3 is 19 residues. CDR3 in amino acids: CASSQESGTSGPSYNEQFF. For the CDR3, the DNA is TGCGCCAGCAGCCAAGAATCCGGGACTAGCGGACCCTCCTACAATGAGCAGTTCTTC.

The chain uses TRBV30 and TRBJ2-5; the D is unclear. The CDR3 has 11 amino acids. The V end lost 1 base, the J end lost 5 bases, and 5 bases lay between the germline ends. The germline V gene encodes CDR1 GTSNPN and CDR2 SVGIG (reference sequence). The CDR3 sequence is CAWSESETQYF. The DNA of the CDR3 is TGTGCCTGGAGTGAGAGTGAGACCCAGTACTTC.

V gene TRBV9 combines with J gene TRBJ2-3, with a possible D match to TRBD2 (6 bases). This CDR3 is 15 amino acids long. Germline CDR1 SGDLS, CDR2 YYNGEE. Trimming removed 0 bases at V and 1 base at J, with 9 bases between. The CDR3: CASSVEGLRTDTQYF. DNA for the CDR3: TGTGCCAGCAGCGTAGAGGGACTCCGCACAGATACGCAGTATTTT.

The CDR3 protein is CASSLTENEKLFF. The CDR3 DNA follows: TGTGCCAGCAGCTTGACGGAGAATGAAAAACTGTTTTTT. The gene calls are TRBV5-8 and TRBJ1-4; D gene uncertain. The germline CDR1 and CDR2 sequences are SGHTS and YDEGEE. V dropped 1 base and J dropped 5 bases, with 6 bases sitting between them. CDR3 length: 13 amino acids.

The chain has TRBV5-1 and TRBJ1-1; D remains ambiguous. Germline CDR1 SGHRS, CDR2 YFSETQ. Trimming took 3 bases from V and 1 from J, leaving 10 bases between them. This CDR3 spans 14 amino acids. DNA for the CDR3: TGCGCCAGCAGCTCAATCGAGGCGAACACTGAAGCTTTCTTT. Translation gives CASSSIEANTEAFF. The entire variable domain, with the rest obtained from reference TRBV5-1 and TRBJ1-1, is as follows: KAGVTQTPRYLIKTRGQQVTLSCSPISGHRSVSWYQQTPGQGLQFLFEYFSETQRNKGNFPGRFSGRQFSNSRSEMNVSTLELGDSALYLCASSSIEANTEAFFGQGTRLTVV.

This clone was counted a single time. The chain has TRBV6-5 and TRBJ1-2; 7 bases agree with TRBD1. CDR1 and CDR2 from the germline V gene are MNHEY and SVGAGI. The junction had 10 bases not matched to a gene; V was cut back by 8 bases and J by 4 bases. The CDR3 contains 14 residues. The CDR3 DNA sequence: TGTGCCAGCTCACCGGGACAGAAGTTCTATGGCTACACCTTC. Its translation is CASSPGQKFYGYTF.

The chain employs TRBV6-1 and TRBJ1-1; TRBD1 agrees at 7 bases. Unmatched junction bases numbered 10, after V lost 8 bases and J lost 1 base. Germline V lookup: CDR1 MNHNS, CDR2 SASEGT. The CDR3 is made up of 15 amino acids. In DNA, the CDR3 is TGTGCCAGCGTCAAGACAGGGACCTCGAACACTGAAGCTTTCTTT. This sequence encodes CASVKTGTSNTEAFF.

This clone was seen once. The V gene is TRBV7-6, the J gene TRBJ2-7; D is perhaps TRBD2 (6 bases). Looked up from germline, CDR1 is SGHVS and CDR2 is FNYEAQ. The CDR3 sequence is 13 residues long. Trimming removed 1 base from V and 6 bases from J, with 10 bases in between. The CDR3 here is CASSLEPGVEQYV. The CDR3 coding sequence is TGTGCCAGCAGCTTAGAGCCGGGAGTCGAGCAGTACGTC.

The chain combines TRBV6-4 with TRBJ1-1; TRBD1 matches 8 bases. This CDR3 spans 13 amino acids. The germline V gene encodes CDR1 MRHNA and CDR2 SNTAGT. Unmatched junction bases numbered 3, after V lost 6 bases and J lost 3 bases. CDR3 bases: TGTGCCAGCAGGAAGGGACAGGACACTGAAGCTTTCTTT. Translating it yields CASRKGQDTEAFF.

The chain joins TRBV6-1 to TRBJ1-2, with D maybe TRBD1 (5 bases). The CDR3 contains 15 residues. The V gene lost 6 bases and the J gene lost 5 bases, with 19 bases spanning the gap. Germline V CDR1 and CDR2: MNHNS, SASEGT. The CDR3: CASSLPRGGLYGYTF. CDR3 sequence (DNA): TGTGCCAGCAGCCTCCCCCGGGGGGGATTATATGGCTACACCTTC.

The V call is TRBV11-1, the J call TRBJ2-1, with D possibly matching TRBD1 (6 bases). Trimming removed 5 bases from V and 0 bases from J, with 14 bases in between. CDR1 and CDR2 (germline): SGHAT, FQDESV (reference sequence). The CDR3 has 16 amino acids. Here the CDR3 reads CASSLTGTNSYNEQFF. The DNA of the CDR3 is TGTGCCAGCAGCCTAACCGGGACAAACTCCTACAATGAGCAGTTCTTC.

The gene calls are TRBV6-5 and TRBJ1-1; D remains ambiguous. Germline CDR1 MNHEY, CDR2 SVGAGI. Trimming pared 2 bases from V and 1 base from J, leaving 11 bases between. The CDR3 has 15 residues. CDR3 region: CASSYRGDGNTEAFF. DNA of the CDR3: TGTGCCAGCAGTTACCGGGGAGACGGGAACACTGAAGCTTTCTTT.

The chain joins TRBV5-1 to TRBJ2-3; TRBD2 aligns across 14 bases. Looked up from germline, CDR1 is SGHRS and CDR2 is YFSETQ. V shed 3 bases, J shed 3 bases, and the junction held 9 bases outside the gene matches. This CDR3 has 18 amino acids. The CDR3 reads CASSYEIGTSGSTDTQYF. Here the CDR3 DNA reads TGCGCCAGCAGCTATGAGATAGGGACTAGCGGGAGTACAGATACGCAGTATTTT.

The rearrangement joins TRBV28 to TRBJ1-1; D might be TRBD1 (6 bases). The CDR3 runs 14 residues. The ends were cut back, 2 bases at V and 0 bases at J, with 7 bases in the middle. Germline V gives CDR1 MDHEN, CDR2 SYDVKM. The CDR3: CASSLGTLNTEAFF. The CDR3 region has the DNA TGTGCCAGCAGTTTAGGGACACTGAACACTGAAGCTTTCTTT.

The chain links TRBV6-5 to TRBJ2-5; 11 bases are shared with TRBD1. Germline V gives CDR1 MNHEY, CDR2 SVGAGI. The CDR3 is 15 amino acids. J was trimmed by 5 bases and V by 4 bases; bases with no gene match: 6. As DNA, the CDR3 is TGTGCCAGCAGTTTAGGGGACAGGGGGAAGGAGACCCAGTACTTC. This gives the protein CASSLGDRGKETQYF.